This section outlines one T cell receptor (beta chain) sequence together with its context. This clone occurred once. Its antigen target is currently unknown. No base qualities exist here, and no much larger clone lies one base off it. The cohort comprised more than 550 healthy bone marrow donors. At the time of sampling, all cohort members were nominally healthy, though unrecorded immune exposures were likely present. The donor tested CMV seropositive and was one of the 289 seropositive cohort members. A peripheral blood sample was provided by each donor, and peripheral blood mononuclear cells were used for TCR beta sequencing. Genomic DNA extraction from the blood cell samples was performed with the Qiagen DNeasy Blood Extraction Kit. The sample originates from a study of cytomegalovirus exposure and HLA in healthy donors (TCRdb year 2017). In the study overall: An earlier analysis of several hundred of the donors reported about 280 Gb of sequence data and 117 million unique TCR beta sequences obtained from about 170 million T cells. An early release that covered around 590 HLA-typed donors contained approximately 320 gigabases of sequencing data and tens of millions of unique TCR sequences. Of the roughly 420 genotyped donors, 81% were placed in the genetic ancestry cluster associated with self-reported Caucasian donors. The study was designed to test whether signatures of past pathogen exposure could be identified by cataloging public T cell receptors. The T cell repertoires of 666 subjects were profiled by immunosequencing and related to cytomegalovirus serostatus. In addition to the first cohort of 666 subjects, a separate validation cohort of over 90 different subjects was used. To predict cytomegalovirus infection status, the study combined high-throughput TCR immunosequencing, statistical association of individual TCRs with disease status, and machine learning. In a later analysis, previously published TCR beta repertoires from 600 to 850 donors were re-analyzed and high-resolution HLA genotyping was added so that TCR occurrence patterns could be studied. Rather than using new phenotypic data, the later analysis identified candidate immune exposures from TCR beta sequences and from how often those sequences occurred across donors. An earlier analysis of some 500 of the donors applied high-throughput TCR beta sequencing to assess whether each TCR beta V gene segment acted as functional or pseudogenic. Donor age, sex, ethnicity and CMV serostatus were collected together with the repertoire data. A later genetic analysis took genome-wide SNP genotypes for about 55% of the 666 donors and used that subset as a discovery cohort. Every repertoire in the discovery cohort had been generated on one and the same sequencing platform. Class I and class II HLA loci were covered by the typing at four-digit resolution. The number of typed donors differed by locus: about 620-640 for A, B, C, DRB1 and DQB1; approximately 520 for DQA1; 606 for DPA1; and roughly 470 for DPB1. About five DR-DQ haplotypes were treated as single units for association and clustering because of strong linkage in the cohort. Across approximately 400 genotyped donors of the cohort, an average of about 240,000 unique TCR beta nucleotide sequences per donor were sequenced, and about a sixth of those sequences were non-productive. Overall results and qualifications from the work: A later analysis found that TCR association rates varied across HLA loci, with DRB1 alleles showing the most associated TCRs and HLA-C alleles the fewest. A group of highly shared sequence variants was considered likely to be a technical artifact of the sequencing pipeline. Assigning TCR associations to individual alleles was difficult when HLA alleles, especially DR and DQ, strongly co-occurred. Because HLA typing was unavailable for some donors at each locus, only the typed subset was used in association tests. The study listed approximately 150 TCR beta chains as associated with cytomegalovirus. Across donors, most TCR sequences were observed very rarely, whereas some public TCRs were present in many individuals. According to the authors, the approach could potentially be generalized to other disease states and immunological phenotypes. The earlier analysis of about 600 of the donors excluded approximately 17 rarely observed V segments, including chromosome 9 orphons, because counts were too low. In an earlier analysis of around 500 of the donors, most TCR beta V segments appeared in productive rearrangements about 87% or about 30% of the time, broadly matching IMGT annotations. Linkage disequilibrium might explain the correlated functional status among segregating V segments, but an unknown experimental factor could not be excluded. Several of the top co-occurrence clusters appeared to be linked to parvovirus B19, influenza, CMV and Epstein-Barr virus, according to a later analysis. Only TCR beta chains were sequenced in this cohort, and the absence of alpha or paired-chain data limited detectable features. In a later analysis, HLA-associated TCR beta chains were found to be more clonally expanded and to have lower generation probabilities than equally common non-associated chains. Cytomegalovirus status was reported to be diagnosed by the classifier with high specificity and sensitivity in both the original and validation cohorts. A further reported finding was that TCR beta sequences accurately predicted the HLA-A and HLA-B alleles for most subjects in the first cohort. In a later genetic analysis, a missense DCLRE1C variant was associated with V-gene and J-gene trimming of TCR beta chains, and the association was replicated in an independent cohort. Sequencing depth was assumed to be roughly uniform across donors in the presence/absence analyses, though that assumption may not hold. In a later genetic analysis, fewer N-insertions in productive TCRs were reported among donors in an Asian-associated ancestry cluster than the roughly 670-donor mean. In vitro tests confirmed that a few of the cytomegalovirus-associated TCR beta chains recognize cytomegalovirus antigens. In a later analysis, most CMV-associated TCR beta chains were found to appear HLA-restricted, with HLA associations seemingly driven largely by CMV exposure. CMV serostatus was the only immune exposure information available for the cohort. The 87-base-pair reads could not distinguish some IMGT-functional V segments, including TRBV6-2 and TRBV6-3, so those segments were excluded. At a false discovery rate of 0.05, a later analysis linked about 17,000 TCR beta sequences to specific HLA alleles.

Library preparation used the immunoSEQ multiplex PCR assay. For the multiplex PCR, a mixture combining 60 forward primers for TCR Vbeta segments and 13 reverse primers for TCR Jbeta segments was used. A multiplex PCR assay on genomic DNA amplified the CDR3 region of rearranged TCR beta genes. The amplified TCR beta libraries were sequenced on the Illumina HiSeq System as 87-base-pair reads. In the authors' own workflow: In a later analysis, tens of millions of unique TCR beta chains were counted across the 650 to 750 repertoires, and roughly 10 million of these chains were shared by at least two donors. Raw reads were error-corrected and collapsed into unique sequences with a nearest-neighbor algorithm that merged closely related sequences to remove PCR and sequencing errors. To assign V, D and J gene segments, CDR3 sequences were aligned to IMGT reference sequences. For a sequence to be retained, a match of at least six nucleotides was required to both a V gene segment and a J gene segment. A rearrangement was called productive if the CDR3 had no stop codons and remained in frame with V and J, and every other rearrangement was called non-productive. CDR3 was defined by IMGT convention, running from the second conserved V-encoded cysteine to the conserved J-encoded phenylalanine. The earlier analysis of fewer than 750 of the donors excluded sequences that lacked an unambiguous match to a single V gene segment. In an earlier analysis of about 590 of the donors, a V segment was called functional when productive rearrangements were above 56.7%, and segregating when the standard deviation between donors exceeded 5%. A statistical classification framework was built to diagnose cytomegalovirus status from the catalog of TCR beta chain sequences. A later analysis assigned V and J genes by comparing TCR nucleotide sequences with IMGT/GENE-DB human TR gene sequences. The TCRdist pipeline was used in a later analysis to assign CDR3 sequences and most-parsimonious VDJ recombination scenarios. In a later analysis, each TCR beta chain was defined by its CDR3 amino acid sequence together with its V-gene family, and reads without a unique V-gene family were excluded. As a way to deal with suspected cross-contamination and a sequencing artifact, a later analysis dropped under 600 nucleotide sequences that were highly shared and had low generation probability. For each public chain, a later analysis derived a clonal expansion index from normalized ranks of inferred template counts within each repertoire. In a later analysis, generation probabilities were computed using a VDJ recombination model fitted to out-of-frame rearrangements, and the results were checked against IGoR. Hypergeometric tests were used in a later analysis to score TCR-TCR, TCR-HLA and TCR-CMV co-occurrence, with a repertoire-size bias correction applied to the TCR pairs. False discovery rates were estimated in a later analysis by permuting HLA or CMV assignments 20 times. In a later analysis, co-occurring TCRs were grouped using DBSCAN, and TCRdist sequence similarity was added for clustering within HLA-allele-positive subsets. For co-occurrence clustering, repertoires with fewer than 30,000 or more than 120,000 public chains were excluded, along with five repertoires with anomalous nucleotide sharing. Held by TCRdb, this immuneACCESS table contains in-frame sequences only and omits some clones. Under half of the omission traces to an unresolved V gene where checked; the cause of the rest is unknown. That table supplies the V and J calls and clone size; D and trimming were determined from the DNA. The sample includes around 150,000 clones, with around 79% observed a single time. The top ten constitute 2% to 3% of the sample.

CDR1 SGHRS and CDR2 YFSETQ were looked up in the germline V gene. V is pared back by 3 bases and J by 7 bases, with 20 bases lying between the germline termini. The CDR3 covers 16 residues, taking in both the cysteine and the phenylalanine. The entry retains the CDR3 DNA only, 48 bases that are in frame from base 1. The sequence is built from TRBV5-1 and TRBJ2-1; tentative D gene TRBD1, with 6 bases matching. The sequence was collected from a middle-aged woman in good health and CMV-seropositive. Material for sequencing was PBMCs. The nucleotides read TGCGCCAGCAGCTCGACGCAGGGGTATGAGTCGAATGAGCAGTTCTTC. It is translated as CASSSTQGYESNEQFF.